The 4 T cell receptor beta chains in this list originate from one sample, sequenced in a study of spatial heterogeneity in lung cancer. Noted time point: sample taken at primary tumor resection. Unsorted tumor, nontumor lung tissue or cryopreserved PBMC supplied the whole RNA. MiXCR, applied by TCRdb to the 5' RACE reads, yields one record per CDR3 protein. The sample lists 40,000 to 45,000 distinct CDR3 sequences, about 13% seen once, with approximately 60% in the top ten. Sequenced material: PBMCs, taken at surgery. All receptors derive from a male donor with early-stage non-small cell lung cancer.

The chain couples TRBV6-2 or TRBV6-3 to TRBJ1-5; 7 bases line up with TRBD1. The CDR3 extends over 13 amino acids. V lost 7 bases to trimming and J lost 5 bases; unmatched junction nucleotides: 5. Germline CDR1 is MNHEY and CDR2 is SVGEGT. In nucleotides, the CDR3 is TGTGCCAGCAAACAGGGGACGGATCAGCCCCAGCATTTT. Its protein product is CASKQGTDQPQHF.

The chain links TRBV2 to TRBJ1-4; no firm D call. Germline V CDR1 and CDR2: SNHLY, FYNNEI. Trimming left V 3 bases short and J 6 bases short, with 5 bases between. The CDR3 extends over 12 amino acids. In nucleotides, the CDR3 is TGTGCCAGCAGTGAGAGGGATGAAAAACTGTTTTTT. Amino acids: CASSERDEKLFF. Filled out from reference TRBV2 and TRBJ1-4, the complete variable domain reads EPEVTQTPSHQVTQMGQEVILRCVPISNHLYFYWYRQILGQKVEFLVSFYNNEISEKSEIFDDQFSVERPDGSNFTLKIRSTKLEDSAMYFCASSERDEKLFFGSGTQLSVL.

This CDR3 reads CASRKQGGEQYF. The CDR3 DNA is TGTGCCAGCAGAAAGCAGGGCGGCGAGCAGTACTTC. The V and J genes are TRBV28 and TRBJ2-7, with D possibly matching TRBD1 (5 bases). Germline lookup yields CDR1 MDHEN and CDR2 SYDVKM. The length of the CDR3 is 12 residues. V lost 6 bases to trimming and J lost 6 bases, with 12 bases between them.

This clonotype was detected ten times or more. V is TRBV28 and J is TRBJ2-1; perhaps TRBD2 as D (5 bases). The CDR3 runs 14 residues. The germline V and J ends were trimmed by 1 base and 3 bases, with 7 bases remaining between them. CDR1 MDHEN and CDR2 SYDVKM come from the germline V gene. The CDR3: CASSLSGNYNEQFF. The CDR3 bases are TGTGCCAGCAGTTTATCGGGGAACTACAATGAGCAGTTCTTC.